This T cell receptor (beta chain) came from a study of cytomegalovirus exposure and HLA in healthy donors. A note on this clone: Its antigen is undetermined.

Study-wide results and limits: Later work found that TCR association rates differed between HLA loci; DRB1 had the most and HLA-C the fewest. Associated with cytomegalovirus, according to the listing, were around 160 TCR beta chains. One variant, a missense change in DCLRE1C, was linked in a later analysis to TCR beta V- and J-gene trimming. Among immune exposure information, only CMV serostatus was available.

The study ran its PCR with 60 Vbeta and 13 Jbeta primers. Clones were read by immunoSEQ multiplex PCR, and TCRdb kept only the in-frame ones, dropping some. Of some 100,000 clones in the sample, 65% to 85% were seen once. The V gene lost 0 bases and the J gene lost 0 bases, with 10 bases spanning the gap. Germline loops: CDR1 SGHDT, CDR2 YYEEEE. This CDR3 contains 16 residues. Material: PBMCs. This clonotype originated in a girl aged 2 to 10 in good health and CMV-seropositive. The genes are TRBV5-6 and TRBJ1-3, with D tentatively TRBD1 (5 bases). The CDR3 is CASSLGGADSGNTIYF. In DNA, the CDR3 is TGTGCCAGCAGCTTGGGTGGGGCCGACTCTGGAAACACCATATATTTT.